The rows below give T cell receptor beta chains drawn from one sample of a study of blood T cells in healthy people across ages. One entry per CDR3 protein, called by TCRdb with MiXCR from the 5' RACE reads. The table has about 1.5 million distinct CDR3 sequences, approximately 39% seen once; the top ten hold around 4%. The sample taken for sequencing was blood. The receptors here all came from a woman in her late teens or twenties in good health. Each CDR3 is given without its conserved first and last residue. Fields, in order: V gene, J gene, CDR3 protein.

>TRBV27|TRBJ2-1
ASSLWDNREQF
>TRBV4-3|TRBJ2-3
ASSQDRSGLSTDTQY
>TRBV4-1|TRBJ1-4
ASSHFLGEKLF
>TRBV6-2/TRBV6-3|TRBJ2-1
ASRPRLAPYNEQF
>TRBV20-1|TRBJ1-2
SARSRASGGMDYGYT
>TRBV15|.
ATSMESPREQY
>TRBV29-1|TRBJ2-5
SVVKTAAGQWGETQY
>TRBV12-3/TRBV12-4|TRBJ1-4
ASSSAGGHDEKLF
>TRBV7-2|TRBJ1-5
ASSLEGKGVIQPQH
>TRBV7-2|TRBJ1-5
ASSSRTRRYSNQPQH
>TRBV7-2|TRBJ1-1
ASSLIGGAAEAF
>TRBV20-1|TRBJ2-7
SARDPDGISYEQY
>TRBV4-1|TRBJ1-5
ASSRDRGTRQPQH
>TRBV28|TRBJ1-1
ASRGHLNTEAF
>TRBV7-9|TRBJ2-5
ASSISRQPQETQY
>TRBV11-2|TRBJ2-5
ASSYGQTQY
>TRBV12-3/TRBV12-4|TRBJ2-3
ASSLLRGSSDTQY
>TRBV29-1|TRBJ2-1
SVGGQTRYNEQF
>TRBV7-6|.
ASSSEDSDGKETQY
>TRBV7-8|TRBJ2-1
ASSLAASGRVYDEQF
>TRBV27|TRBJ2-1
ASTGRAGDYEQF
>TRBV11-2|TRBJ1-4
ASSGYSKDGNEKLF
>TRBV6-2/TRBV6-3|TRBJ2-1
ASSYLPGVGSSYNEQF
>TRBV7-2|TRBJ1-3
ASSLRAGSGGNTIY
>TRBV18|TRBJ1-5
ASSPTGDQPQH
>TRBV5-1|TRBJ2-5
ASSLDLAGGQETQY
>TRBV29-1|TRBJ2-1
SVEGNQRGQYNEQF
>TRBV6-2/TRBV6-3|TRBJ2-1
ASSYPGLEAF
>TRBV5-1|TRBJ2-3
ASSYGTEDTQY
>TRBV6-6|TRBJ2-3
ASTLQVGGAHTQY
>TRBV20-1|TRBJ2-3
SALREGGDTQY
>TRBV12-3/TRBV12-4|TRBJ2-7
ASSSQGGMAYEQY
>TRBV11-2|TRBJ2-3
ASRGLGVDTQY
>TRBV20-1|TRBJ1-2
SAKPGQGLYGYT
>TRBV29-1|TRBJ2-1
SVGASGRAHNEQF
>TRBV7-6|TRBJ2-7
ASSSTTQAEQY
>TRBV3-1|TRBJ1-5
ASSPRWGSLQPQH
>TRBV24-1|TRBJ2-1
ATSGGGSYNEQF
>TRBV20-1|TRBJ2-7
SAITGGAYEQY
>TRBV6-2/TRBV6-3|TRBJ2-7
ASSYPGTGNPYEQY
>TRBV27|TRBJ2-1
ASSSTVGVHNEQF
>TRBV18|.
ASSPIGVSEQY
>TRBV10-1|TRBJ2-7
ASSDRDRGPWNEQY
>TRBV4-2|TRBJ2-7
ASSQGELAGGIYEQY
>TRBV29-1|TRBJ2-1
SGRQRGDEQF
>TRBV27|TRBJ1-1
ASSTGDKNTEAF
>TRBV12-3/TRBV12-4|TRBJ2-3
ASSSISPWTVSGTDTQY
>TRBV29-1|TRBJ2-2
SVVRGYTGELF
>TRBV15|TRBJ2-4
ATSRPRGVAKNIQY
>TRBV20-1|TRBJ2-5
SGSGGAFRETQY